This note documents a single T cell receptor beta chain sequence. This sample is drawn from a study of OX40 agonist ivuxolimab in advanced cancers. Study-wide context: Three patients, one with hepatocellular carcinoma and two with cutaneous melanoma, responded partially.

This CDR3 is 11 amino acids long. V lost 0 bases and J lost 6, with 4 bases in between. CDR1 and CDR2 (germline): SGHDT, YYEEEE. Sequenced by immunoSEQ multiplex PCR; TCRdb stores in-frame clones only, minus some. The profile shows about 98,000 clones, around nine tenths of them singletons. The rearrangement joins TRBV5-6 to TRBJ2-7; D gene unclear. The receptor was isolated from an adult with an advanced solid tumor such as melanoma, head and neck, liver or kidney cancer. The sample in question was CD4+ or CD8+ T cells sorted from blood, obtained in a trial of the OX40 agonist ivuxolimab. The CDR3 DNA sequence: TGTGCCAGCAGCTTGGCGGGCGAGCAGTACTTC. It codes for CASSLAGEQYF.